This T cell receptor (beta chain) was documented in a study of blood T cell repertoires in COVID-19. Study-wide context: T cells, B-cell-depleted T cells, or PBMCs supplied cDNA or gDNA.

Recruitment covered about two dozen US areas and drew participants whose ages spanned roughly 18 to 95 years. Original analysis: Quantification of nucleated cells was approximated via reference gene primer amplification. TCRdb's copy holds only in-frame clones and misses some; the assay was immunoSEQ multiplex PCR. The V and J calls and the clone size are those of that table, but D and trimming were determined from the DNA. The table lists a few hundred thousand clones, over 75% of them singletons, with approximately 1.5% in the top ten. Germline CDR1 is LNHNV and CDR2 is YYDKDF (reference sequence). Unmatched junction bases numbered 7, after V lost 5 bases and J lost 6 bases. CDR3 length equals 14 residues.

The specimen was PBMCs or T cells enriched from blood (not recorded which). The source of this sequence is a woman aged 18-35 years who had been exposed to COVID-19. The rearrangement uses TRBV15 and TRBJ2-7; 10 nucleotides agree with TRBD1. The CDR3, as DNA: TGTGCCACCAGCCGACCGGGACAGGGGTCCGAGCAGTACTTC. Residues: CATSRPGQGSEQYF.